The clone carrying this T cell receptor beta chain was detected only a few times. Its antigen remains unknown. PCR was performed a second time for about 7 to 11 cycles using a sample-barcoded 5' primer and a J-beta primer mix. A template-switch adaptor with 12 random nucleotides tagged each cDNA molecule. From the 5' RACE reads, TCRdb called clonotypes with MiXCR, one entry per CDR3 protein. Found here are about 930,000 distinct CDR3 sequences, roughly 29% of them singletons; the top ten hold about 9.4%. The CDR3 runs to 15 residues. V gave up 3 bases and J gave up 3 bases; unmatched junction bases: 7. CDR1 and CDR2 from the germline V gene are SGHDN and FVKESK. The entry originates in a study of blood T cells in healthy people across ages. Whole-study findings and limits: Roughly linear declines in TCR beta diversity per million T cells occurred with age. Calculation of diversity from one million T cells yielded estimates considered to be underestimates.

This same sample was also part of a study on T cells of mothers and their children.

V gene TRBV14 combines with J gene TRBJ2-7, with TRBD1 identical over 8 bases. This TCR came from a woman aged 40 to 55 in good health. Specimen: blood. The CDR3 spells CASSHGQGDHYEQYF. In DNA, the CDR3 is TGTGCCAGCAGCCATGGACAGGGAGACCACTACGAGCAGTACTTC.